Listed below are T cell receptor beta chains from one sample, sequenced in a study of regulatory T cells in long-lasting Graves disease. Each CDR3 protein gets one entry after TCRdb re-called the multiplex PCR reads with MiXCR. The data hold fewer than 600,000 distinct CDR3 sequences, with roughly 22% observed a single time. The sample in question was peripheral blood mononuclear cells (PBMCs), obtained when the disease was refractory, from a patient treated with antithyroid drugs. The receptors derive from a female donor with Graves disease. Each CDR3 is given with its conserved first and last residue. A D gene is named only where the DNA matches it firmly. The size field is filled for only some rows; it gives once, few, many or a size class.

clone size,J gene,V gene,D gene,CDR3 protein,CDR3 DNA
.,TRBJ2-1,TRBV6-5,.,CASSYATPGLRNNEQFF,TGTGCCAGCAGTTACGCCACTCCGGGGCTGAGAAACAATGAGCAGTTCTTC
.,TRBJ1-2,TRBV7-2,.,CAWSPVLTGANYGYTF,TGTGCCTGGAGCCCCGTCCTTACGGGAGCTAACTATGGCTACACCTTC
.,TRBJ2-3,TRBV6-1,.,CASSRDTPSTDTQYF,TGTGCCAGCAGCCGGGACACTCCTAGCACAGATACGCAGTATTTT
many,TRBJ2-5,TRBV24-1,.,CATSDSIEGETQYF,TGTGCCACCAGTGATTCGATTGAGGGGGAGACCCAGTACTTC
.,TRBJ2-5,TRBV19,.,CASSQYRGGETQYF,TGTGCCAGTAGCCAATACAGGGGAGGTGAGACCCAGTACTTC
many,TRBJ1-5,TRBV28,.,CASSRPTEYSNQPQHF,TGTGCCAGCAGTCGCCCGACAGAGTATAGCAATCAGCCCCAGCATTTT
many,TRBJ1-2,TRBV5-1,.,CASRDEVNYGYTF,TGCGCCAGCAGAGATGAGGTGAACTATGGCTACACCTTC
many,TRBJ2-5,TRBV12-3/TRBV12-4,.,CASTGIPTGWGQETQYF,TGTGCCAGCACCGGGATCCCAACCGGATGGGGACAAGAGACCCAGTACTTC
.,TRBJ2-7,TRBV27,.,CASSPTRSSYEQYF,TGTGCCAGCAGTCCCACCAGGAGCTCCTACGAGCAGTACTTC
once,TRBJ2-3,TRBV6-5,TRBD1,CASSYAGGSTDTQYF,TGTGCCAGTAGTTACGCAGGGGGTTCCACAGATACGCAGTATTTT
many,TRBJ1-5,TRBV12-5,.,CASGSSSGRSNQPQHF,TGTGCTAGTGGTAGCTCGTCGGGACGATCCAATCAGCCCCAGCATTTT
many,TRBJ1-2,TRBV2,.,CASSELAGPYGYTF,TGTGCCAGCAGTGAATTGGCGGGGCCCTATGGCTACACCTTC
.,TRBJ2-3,TRBV12-3/TRBV12-4,TRBD2,CASREGLAGFRDTQYF,TGTGCCAGCAGGGAGGGACTAGCGGGCTTTAGAGATACGCAGTATTTT
.,TRBJ1-5,TRBV30,.,CAWSSGETQPQHF,TGTGCCTGGAGTTCCGGAGAGACTCAGCCCCAGCATTTT
few,TRBJ2-7,TRBV10-3,.,CAIRLDRSSYEQYF,TGTGCCATCAGGTTAGACAGGAGTTCCTACGAGCAGTACTTC
.,TRBJ2-7,TRBV19,.,CASSIQGRGSYEQYF,TGTGCCAGTAGTATACAGGGTAGGGGCTCCTACGAGCAGTACTTC
few,TRBJ2-2,TRBV5-1,TRBD2,CASTTRGVVFPGELFF,TGCGCCAGCACCACGCGGGGGGTAGTCTTTCCCGGGGAGCTGTTTTTT
once,TRBJ2-3,TRBV6-2/TRBV6-3,TRBD1,CASSSSGTALWSTQYF,TGTGCCAGCAGCAGCTCCGGGACAGCCCTCTGGAGTACGCAGTATTTT
many,TRBJ1-2,TRBV28,TRBD1,CASSFRDRGRYTF,TGTGCCAGCAGTTTCCGGGACAGGGGTCGCTACACCTTC
.,TRBJ2-6,TRBV6-2/TRBV6-3,.,CASSLLRGAGANVLTF,TGTGCCAGCAGTCTCCTCAGGGGGGCAGGGGCCAACGTCCTGACTTTC
many,TRBJ2-5,TRBV28,.,CASSLDSFQYF,TGTGCCAGCAGTCTCGACAGCTTCCAGTACTTC
.,TRBJ2-5,TRBV20-1,.,CSDQRGGKETQYF,TGCAGTGATCAGAGGGGTGGTAAAGAGACCCAGTACTTC
many,TRBJ2-7,TRBV27,TRBD1,CASSLGSSGTGVYEQYF,TGTGCCAGCAGTTTAGGGTCGTCCGGGACAGGGGTCTACGAGCAGTACTTC
many,TRBJ2-5,TRBV20-1,TRBD2,CSASGLAGVVETQYF,TGCAGTGCGTCGGGACTAGCGGGAGTAGTTGAGACCCAGTACTTC
once,TRBJ2-2,TRBV7-9,.,CASSLGQTIAGELFF,TGTGCCAGCAGCTTGGGACAAACCATAGCCGGGGAGCTGTTTTTT
many,TRBJ2-5,TRBV7-2,.,CASTPGRSPLAQYF,TGTGCCAGCACCCCAGGGAGGTCCCCGTTGGCCCAGTACTTC
many,TRBJ1-4,TRBV7-9,TRBD1,CASSHPLGQGDEKLFF,TGTGCCAGCAGCCACCCATTAGGACAGGGTGATGAAAAACTGTTTTTT
.,TRBJ2-7,TRBV12-3/TRBV12-4,TRBD1,CASTPGDRAGEQYF,TGTGCCAGCACCCCCGGGGACAGGGCTGGCGAGCAGTACTTC
few,TRBJ1-1,TRBV30,TRBD1,CAGSQGADTEAFF,TGTGCCGGATCACAGGGGGCGGACACTGAAGCTTTCTTT
many,TRBJ2-2,TRBV3-1,.,CASSQQLETGELFF,TGTGCCAGCAGCCAGCAACTCGAAACCGGGGAGCTGTTTTTT
many,TRBJ2-5,TRBV20-1,.,CSARGAGFQETQYF,TGCAGTGCTAGGGGAGCAGGGTTCCAAGAGACCCAGTACTTC
.,TRBJ2-2,TRBV24-1,TRBD2,CATSDLRNAGGNTGELFF,TGTGCCACCAGTGATTTGAGGAATGCGGGAGGGAACACCGGGGAGCTGTTTTTT
many,TRBJ2-5,TRBV7-7,.,CASSFVIGQETQYF,TGTGCTAGCAGCTTTGTGATAGGCCAAGAGACCCAGTACTTC
many,TRBJ1-1,TRBV12-3/TRBV12-4,.,CASSLGHLLDAFF,TGTGCCAGCAGTCTCGGACACTTACTCGACGCTTTCTTT
.,TRBJ1-5,TRBV19,.,CASSTHPRGLHQPQHF,TGTGCCAGTAGTACCCACCCCCGAGGGCTCCATCAGCCCCAGCATTTT
.,TRBJ2-2,TRBV12-3/TRBV12-4,.,CASRHRTAGELFF,TGTGCCAGCAGACACAGGACGGCCGGGGAGCTGTTTTTT
few,TRBJ1-2,TRBV4-1,.,CASSQQARYGYTF,TGCGCCAGCAGCCAGCAGGCCCGCTATGGCTACACCTTC
few,TRBJ2-7,TRBV7-8,.,CASSPSRIDYEQYF,TGTGCCAGCAGCCCGTCGCGGATCGACTACGAGCAGTACTTC
.,TRBJ1-5,TRBV19,.,CASSEGWQPQHF,TGTGCCAGTAGCGAAGGTTGGCAGCCCCAGCATTTT
.,TRBJ2-2,TRBV7-9,.,CASSSTPRGGELFF,TGTGCCAGCAGCTCGACACCTCGGGGCGGGGAGCTGTTTTTT
few,TRBJ2-5,TRBV6-5,.,CASSYFRGGETQYF,TGTGCCAGCAGTTACTTTAGGGGCGGGGAGACCCAGTACTTC
many,TRBJ1-2,TRBV6-1,.,CASRESTGVGYTF,TGTGCCAGCAGGGAATCGACAGGAGTTGGCTACACCTTC
.,TRBJ1-5,TRBV7-3,.,CASSFFRQANQPQHF,TGTGCCAGCAGCTTTTTTAGACAGGCGAATCAGCCCCAGCATTTT
few,TRBJ1-1,TRBV19,.,CASSPRHMNTEAFF,TGTGCCAGTAGTCCGAGACACATGAACACTGAAGCTTTCTTT
many,TRBJ2-5,TRBV28,.,CASSPPVGHRETQYF,TGTGCCAGCAGTCCGCCTGTGGGACACAGGGAGACCCAGTACTTC
few,TRBJ1-3,TRBV27,TRBD1,CASSWTGAEPGNTIYF,TGTGCCAGCAGTTGGACAGGGGCCGAACCTGGAAACACCATATATTTT
.,TRBJ1-1,TRBV5-6,.,CASSLRQVDTEAFF,TGTGCCAGCAGCTTAAGACAGGTTGACACTGAAGCTTTCTTT